This TCR beta chain derives from a study of blood T cell repertoires in COVID-19. For the study at large: Sources were T cells, B-cell-depleted T cells, or PBMCs; the material itself was cDNA or gDNA.

Original handling: Nucleated cell counts were estimated from reference gene primer amplification. Libraries were prepared by immunoSEQ multiplex PCR; TCRdb keeps only in-frame clonotypes and omits some of them. That table furnishes V, J and clone size, whereas the DNA furnished D and trimming. The table has approximately 450,000 clones, 70% to 90% seen once. Living in 25 or so US areas, the participants were between 18 and 89 years of age. Cohorts were assigned according to the clinical history that participants reported. Sequencing was done on a sample of PBMCs or T cells enriched from blood (not recorded which). The clonotype was recovered from a woman aged 18-29 years with acute COVID-19.

CDR3 sequence reads: CASGTRGPTEAFF. CDR3 in DNA: TGTGCCAGCGGGACGAGGGGGCCGACTGAAGCTTTCTTT. The chain uses TRBV28 and TRBJ1-1, with 7 positions matching TRBD1. Germline CDR1 reads MDHEN; CDR2 reads SYDVKM. The CDR3 has 13 residues. Losses at the gene ends were 8 bases for V and 5 bases for J; bases not matched to a gene: 8.